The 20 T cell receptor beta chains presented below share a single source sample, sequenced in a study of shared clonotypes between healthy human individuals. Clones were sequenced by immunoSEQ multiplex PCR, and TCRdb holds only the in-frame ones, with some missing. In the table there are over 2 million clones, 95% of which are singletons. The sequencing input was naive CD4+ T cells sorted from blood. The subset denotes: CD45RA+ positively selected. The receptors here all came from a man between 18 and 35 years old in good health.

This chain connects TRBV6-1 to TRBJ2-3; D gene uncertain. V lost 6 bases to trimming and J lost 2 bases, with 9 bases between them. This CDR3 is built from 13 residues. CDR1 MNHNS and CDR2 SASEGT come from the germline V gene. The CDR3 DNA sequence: TGTGCCAGCAGATCCTTAAACACAGATACGCAGTATTTT. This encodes CASRSLNTDTQYF.

Here the CDR3 reads CASSKGDRSGEQYF. In DNA, the CDR3 is TGCGCCAGCAGCAAAGGGGACAGGTCCGGCGAGCAGTACTTC. The rearrangement links TRBV5-1 to TRBJ2-7; 8 nucleotides match TRBD1. With V trimmed by 4 bases and J by 6 bases, 9 bases remained unmatched. In germline, CDR1 is SGHRS, CDR2 YFSETQ. This CDR3 region has 14 residues.

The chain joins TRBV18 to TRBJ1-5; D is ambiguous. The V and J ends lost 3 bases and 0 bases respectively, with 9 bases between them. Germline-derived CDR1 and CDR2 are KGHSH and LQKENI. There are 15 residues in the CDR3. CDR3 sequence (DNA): TGTGCCAGCTCACCCGCAGTGAATAGCAATCAGCCCCAGCATTTT. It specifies CASSPAVNSNQPQHF.

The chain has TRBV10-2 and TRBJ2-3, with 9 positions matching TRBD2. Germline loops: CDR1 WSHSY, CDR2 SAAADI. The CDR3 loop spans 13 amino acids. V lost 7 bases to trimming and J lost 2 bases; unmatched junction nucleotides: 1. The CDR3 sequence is CASTSGVTDTQYF. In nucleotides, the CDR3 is TGCGCCAGCACTAGCGGGGTCACAGATACGCAGTATTTT.

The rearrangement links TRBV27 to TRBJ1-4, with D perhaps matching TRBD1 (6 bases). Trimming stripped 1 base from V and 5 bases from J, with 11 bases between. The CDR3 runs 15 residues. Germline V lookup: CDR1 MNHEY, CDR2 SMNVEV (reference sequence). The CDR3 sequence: CASSLFPGVNEKLFF. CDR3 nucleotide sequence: TGTGCCAGCAGTTTATTTCCAGGGGTAAATGAAAAACTGTTTTTT.

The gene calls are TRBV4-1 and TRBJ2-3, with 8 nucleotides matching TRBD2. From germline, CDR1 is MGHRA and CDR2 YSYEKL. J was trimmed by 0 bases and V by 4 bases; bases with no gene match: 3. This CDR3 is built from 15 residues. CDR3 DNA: TGCGCCAGCAGCCGCGGGGGGCAAAGCACAGATACGCAGTATTTT. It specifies CASSRGGQSTDTQYF.

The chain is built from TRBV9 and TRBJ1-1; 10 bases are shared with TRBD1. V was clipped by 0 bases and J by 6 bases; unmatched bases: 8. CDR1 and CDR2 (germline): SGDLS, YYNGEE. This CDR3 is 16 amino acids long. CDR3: CASSVGDRGRGAEAFF. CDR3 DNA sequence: TGTGCCAGCAGCGTAGGGGACAGGGGTAGGGGAGCTGAAGCTTTCTTT.

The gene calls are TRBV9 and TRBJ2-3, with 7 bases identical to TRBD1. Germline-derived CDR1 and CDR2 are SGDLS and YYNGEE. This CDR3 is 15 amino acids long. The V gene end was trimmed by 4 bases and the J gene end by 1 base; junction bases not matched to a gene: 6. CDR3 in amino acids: CASSIRGIRTDTQYF. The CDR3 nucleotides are TGTGCCAGCAGCATCAGGGGGATCCGCACAGATACGCAGTATTTT.

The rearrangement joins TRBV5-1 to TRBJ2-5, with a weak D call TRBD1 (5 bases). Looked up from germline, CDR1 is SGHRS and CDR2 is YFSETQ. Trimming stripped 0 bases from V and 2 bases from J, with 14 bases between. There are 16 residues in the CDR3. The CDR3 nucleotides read TGCGCCAGCAGCTTGGAGCGACAGAAAAGACAAGAGACCCAGTACTTC. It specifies CASSLERQKRQETQYF.

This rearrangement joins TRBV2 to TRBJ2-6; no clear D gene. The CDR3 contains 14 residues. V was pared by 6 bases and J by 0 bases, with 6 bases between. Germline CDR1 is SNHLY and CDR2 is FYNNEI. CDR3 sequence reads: CASSQSSGANVLTF. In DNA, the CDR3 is TGTGCCAGCAGCCAGAGCTCTGGGGCCAACGTCCTGACTTTC.

This chain's CDR3 is CASSIRGFGYTF. The CDR3 nucleotides are TGTGCCAGTAGTATCAGGGGGTTTGGCTACACCTTC. The chain combines TRBV19 with TRBJ1-2; 7 bases fit TRBD1. Germline loops: CDR1 LNHDA, CDR2 SQIVND (reference sequence). J lost 7 bases, V lost 3 bases, and 2 bases had no gene match. The CDR3 has 12 residues.

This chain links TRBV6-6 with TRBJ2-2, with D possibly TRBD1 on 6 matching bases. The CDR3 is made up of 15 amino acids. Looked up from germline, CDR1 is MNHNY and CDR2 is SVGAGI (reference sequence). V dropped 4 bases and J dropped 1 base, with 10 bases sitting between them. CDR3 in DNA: TGTGCCAGCAGTTCTGTGACAGGGAACACCGGGGAGCTGTTTTTT. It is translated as CASSSVTGNTGELFF.

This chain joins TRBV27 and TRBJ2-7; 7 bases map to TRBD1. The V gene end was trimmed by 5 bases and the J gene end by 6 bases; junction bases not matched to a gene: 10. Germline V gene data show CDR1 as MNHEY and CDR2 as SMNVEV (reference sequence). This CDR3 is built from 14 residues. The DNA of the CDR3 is TGTGCCAGCAGTGACAGGGTCTTTTCTGGCGAGCAGTACTTC. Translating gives CASSDRVFSGEQYF.

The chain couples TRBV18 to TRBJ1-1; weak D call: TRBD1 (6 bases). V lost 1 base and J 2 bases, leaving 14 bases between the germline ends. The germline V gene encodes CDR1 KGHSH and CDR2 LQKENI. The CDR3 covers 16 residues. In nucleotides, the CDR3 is TGTGCCAGCTCACCACGGGAAGGGGGAGTAAACACTGAAGCTTTCTTT. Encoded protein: CASSPREGGVNTEAFF.

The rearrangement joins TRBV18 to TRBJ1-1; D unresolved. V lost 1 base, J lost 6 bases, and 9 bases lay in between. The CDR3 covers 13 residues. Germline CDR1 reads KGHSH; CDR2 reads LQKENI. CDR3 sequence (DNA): TGTGCCAGCTCACCACTAGAAGCCGCTGAAGCTTTCTTT. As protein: CASSPLEAAEAFF. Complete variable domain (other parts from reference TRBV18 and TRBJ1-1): NAGVMQNPRHLVRRRGQEARLRCSPMKGHSHVYWYRQLPEEGLKFMVYLQKENIIDESGMPKERFSAEFPKEGPSILRIQQVVRGDSAAYFCASSPLEAAEAFFGQGTRLTVV.

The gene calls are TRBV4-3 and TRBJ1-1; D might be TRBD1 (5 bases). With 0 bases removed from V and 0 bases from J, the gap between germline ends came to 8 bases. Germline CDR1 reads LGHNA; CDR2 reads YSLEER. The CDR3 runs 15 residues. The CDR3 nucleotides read TGCGCCAGCAGCCAAGATCAGGGCCTGAACACTGAAGCTTTCTTT. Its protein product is CASSQDQGLNTEAFF.

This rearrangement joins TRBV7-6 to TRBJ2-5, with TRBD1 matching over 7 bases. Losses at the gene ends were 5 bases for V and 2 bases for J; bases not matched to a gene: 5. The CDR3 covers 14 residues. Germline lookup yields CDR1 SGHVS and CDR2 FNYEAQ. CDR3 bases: TGTGCCAGCAGCCAGGGGGTCGGACAAGAGACCCAGTACTTC. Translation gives CASSQGVGQETQYF.

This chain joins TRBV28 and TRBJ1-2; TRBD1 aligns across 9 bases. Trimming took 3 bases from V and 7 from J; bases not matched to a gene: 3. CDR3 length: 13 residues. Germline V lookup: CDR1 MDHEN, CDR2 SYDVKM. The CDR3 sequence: CASSFTGGSGYTF. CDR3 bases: TGTGCCAGCAGTTTCACAGGGGGCTCTGGCTACACCTTC.

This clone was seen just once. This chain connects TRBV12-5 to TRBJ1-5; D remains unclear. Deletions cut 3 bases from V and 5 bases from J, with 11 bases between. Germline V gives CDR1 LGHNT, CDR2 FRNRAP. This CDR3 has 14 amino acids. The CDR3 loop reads CASGFMGGDQPQHF. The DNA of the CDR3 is TGTGCTAGTGGTTTTATGGGCGGAGATCAGCCCCAGCATTTT.

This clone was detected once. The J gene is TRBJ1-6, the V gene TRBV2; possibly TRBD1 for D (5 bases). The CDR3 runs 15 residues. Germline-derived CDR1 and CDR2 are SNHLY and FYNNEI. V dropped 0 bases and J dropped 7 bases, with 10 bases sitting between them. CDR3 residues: CASSEAIWGNSPLHF. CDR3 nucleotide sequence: TGTGCCAGCAGTGAAGCGATTTGGGGGAATTCACCCCTCCACTTT.